Sequencing of this T cell receptor (beta chain) was carried out in a study of blood T cell repertoires in COVID-19. In the study overall: T cells, B-cell-depleted T cells, or PBMCs supplied cDNA or gDNA.

Looked up from germline, CDR1 is SGDLS and CDR2 is YYNGEE. The V gene end was trimmed by 5 bases and the J gene end by 5 bases; junction bases not matched to a gene: 16. This CDR3 is 17 amino acids long. The method was immunoSEQ multiplex PCR; TCRdb's version includes in-frame clones alone and lacks a portion of them. The sample holds about 330,000 clones, around 89% seen once. This chain uses TRBV9 with TRBJ1-1, with TRBD1 matching over 9 bases. Sequencing was done on a sample of peripheral blood. The origin of this receptor is a woman aged 45-60 years with active or convalescent COVID-19. The CDR3 DNA sequence: TGTGCCAGCAGTTTATCCGGGACAGGGAGCAGGGGGACTGAAGCTTTCTTT. Translating it yields CASSLSGTGSRGTEAFF. The full variable domain, with the rest looked up from reference TRBV9 and TRBJ1-1, is DSGVTQTPKHLITATGQRVTLRCSPRSGDLSVYWYQQSLDQGLQFLIQYYNGEERAKGNILERFSAQQFPDLHSELNLSSLELGDSALYFCASSLSGTGSRGTEAFFGQGTRLTVV.